The T cell receptor beta chain described here comes from a study of identical twins. General study findings and limits: Models underestimated how often monozygotic twins shared out-of-frame TCR alpha. Memory repertoires lacked the insertion deficit that abundant cord blood beta clonotypes showed. A partial confounding effect on zero-insertion analyses could come from invariant MAIT and iNKT cells.

This clonotype was found many times. Its antigen is not identified. TCRdb itself ran the 5' RACE reads through MiXCR, one entry per CDR3 protein. The data hold 150,000 or so distinct CDR3 sequences, with approximately 4% observed a single time. This receptor was obtained from a young man in good health. The sample was memory T cells sorted from blood.

The CDR3, as DNA: TGTGCCGGACACCACAGGGCGAGAGGCTACACCTTC. Residues: CAGHHRARGYTF. This chain joins TRBV28 and TRBJ1-2, with a tentative D call TRBD1 (6 bases). Germline V gene lookup returns CDR1 MDHEN and CDR2 SYDVKM. The CDR3 runs to 12 residues. The V end was cut by 11 bases, the J end by 8 bases, with 18 bases between.